These T cell receptor beta chains were read from a single sample in a study of vaccination and CD4 T cells after COVID-19. Antigens of these TCRs are unknown. TCRdb reanalysed the PCR reads using MiXCR and keeps one entry per CDR3 protein. Of 20,000 or so distinct CDR3 sequences in the sample, 50% to 65% were seen once. Sample: CD4+ T cells from blood, cultured in vitro, taken before SARS-CoV-2 vaccination. All receptors come from a human donor who had recovered from COVID-19. The CDR3 runs from the conserved cysteine through the conserved F or W. Fields, in order: clone size, J gene, D gene, V gene, CDR3 DNA, CDR3 protein. A D gene is named only where the DNA matches it firmly. Rows may omit the clone size; those that give it use once, few, many or a size class.

clone_size: NA; j_call: TRBJ1-4; d_call: TRBD1; v_call: TRBV20-1; cdr3_nt: TGCAGTGCTAGCCGGGACAGTCGGAGGGTGTTTTTT; cdr3_aa: CSASRDSRRVFF
clone_size: NA; j_call: TRBJ2-7; d_call: NA; v_call: TRBV7-9; cdr3_nt: TGTGCCAGCAGCGCTCGTAATAACGAGCAGTACTTC; cdr3_aa: CASSARNNEQYF
clone_size: few; j_call: TRBJ1-1; d_call: NA; v_call: TRBV19; cdr3_nt: TGTGCCAGTAGTTTCAGGGGAAGGAACACTGAAGCTTTCTTT; cdr3_aa: CASSFRGRNTEAFF
clone_size: NA; j_call: TRBJ2-5; d_call: NA; v_call: TRBV11-1; cdr3_nt: TGTGCCAGCAGCCTAGGTTCGGGTCTTCGGGAGACCCAGTACTTC; cdr3_aa: CASSLGSGLRETQYF
clone_size: NA; j_call: TRBJ1-2; d_call: NA; v_call: TRBV6-2/TRBV6-3; cdr3_nt: TGTGCCAGCAGTTTCGGGCCTCAGTATGGCTACACCTTC; cdr3_aa: CASSFGPQYGYTF
clone_size: NA; j_call: TRBJ1-2; d_call: NA; v_call: TRBV24-1; cdr3_nt: TGTGCCACCAGTACAGGGAACTATGGCTACACCTTC; cdr3_aa: CATSTGNYGYTF
clone_size: NA; j_call: TRBJ2-5; d_call: NA; v_call: TRBV25-1; cdr3_nt: TGTGCCAGCAGTGAGGTTGGGCAGGAAGAGACCCAGTACTTC; cdr3_aa: CASSEVGQEETQYF
clone_size: NA; j_call: TRBJ2-2; d_call: NA; v_call: TRBV24-1; cdr3_nt: TGTGCCACCAGTGATTTTTTCACCGGGGAGCTGTTTTTT; cdr3_aa: CATSDFFTGELFF
clone_size: NA; j_call: TRBJ1-1; d_call: TRBD1; v_call: TRBV28; cdr3_nt: TGTGCCAGCAGTTTGGGGAGGGGGCCTGAAGCTTTCTTT; cdr3_aa: CASSLGRGPEAFF
clone_size: few; j_call: TRBJ2-3; d_call: NA; v_call: TRBV6-2/TRBV6-3; cdr3_nt: TGTGCCAGCAGTTACGGCTGGGAGTTCACAGATACGCAGTATTTT; cdr3_aa: CASSYGWEFTDTQYF
clone_size: NA; j_call: TRBJ2-1; d_call: TRBD2; v_call: TRBV19; cdr3_nt: TGTGCCAGTAGTGTGCCTTCCCTGAGCGGGAGGAATGATGAGCAGTTCTTC; cdr3_aa: CASSVPSLSGRNDEQFF
clone_size: few; j_call: TRBJ2-2; d_call: NA; v_call: TRBV6-5; cdr3_nt: TGTGCCAGCAGTTACGGTGGGGAGCTGTTTTTT; cdr3_aa: CASSYGGELFF
clone_size: few; j_call: TRBJ2-1; d_call: TRBD1; v_call: TRBV6-5; cdr3_nt: TGTGCCAGCAGTGACTCGACAGGGGGCCAGAGCTCCTACAATGAGCAGTTCTTC; cdr3_aa: CASSDSTGGQSSYNEQFF
clone_size: NA; j_call: TRBJ2-1; d_call: TRBD1; v_call: TRBV11-3; cdr3_nt: TGTGCCAGCAGCCAGGGACAGTACGACAATGAGCAGTTCTTC; cdr3_aa: CASSQGQYDNEQFF
clone_size: NA; j_call: TRBJ1-1; d_call: NA; v_call: TRBV7-2; cdr3_nt: TGTGCCAGCAGCTTTAACAGGGAGAACACTGAAGCTTTCTTT; cdr3_aa: CASSFNRENTEAFF
clone_size: NA; j_call: TRBJ2-7; d_call: NA; v_call: TRBV18; cdr3_nt: TGTGCCAGCTCACCACCGGGCGGTCGCACGTACGAGCAGTACTTC; cdr3_aa: CASSPPGGRTYEQYF
clone_size: NA; j_call: TRBJ2-5; d_call: TRBD2; v_call: TRBV19; cdr3_nt: TGTGCCAGCGGACTAGCGGGAGGTTCCCAGCCGGAGACCCAGTACTTC; cdr3_aa: CASGLAGGSQPETQYF
clone_size: NA; j_call: TRBJ1-5; d_call: NA; v_call: TRBV7-2; cdr3_nt: TGTGCCAGCAGTGAGGGCAGGGCTATCAATCAGCCCCAGCATTTT; cdr3_aa: CASSEGRAINQPQHF
clone_size: NA; j_call: TRBJ2-5; d_call: NA; v_call: TRBV20-1; cdr3_nt: TGCAGTGCTAGTAGCCAGCCTCGAGGGCTGCAGTCCCAGTACTTC; cdr3_aa: CSASSQPRGLQSQYF
clone_size: medium-sized; j_call: TRBJ1-6; d_call: TRBD1; v_call: TRBV7-8; cdr3_nt: TGTGCCAGCAGCTTAATTATTAGGGACAGAAAGCCGTATAATTCACCCCTCCACTTT; cdr3_aa: CASSLIIRDRKPYNSPLHF
clone_size: NA; j_call: TRBJ2-5; d_call: NA; v_call: TRBV20-1; cdr3_nt: TGCAGTGCTAGGGTACGGGGACACCGGGCGGAGACCCAGTACTTC; cdr3_aa: CSARVRGHRAETQYF
clone_size: NA; j_call: TRBJ2-1; d_call: NA; v_call: TRBV7-6; cdr3_nt: TGTGCCAGCAGCCATCCGTCGAATGAGCAGTTCTTC; cdr3_aa: CASSHPSNEQFF
clone_size: NA; j_call: TRBJ1-2; d_call: NA; v_call: TRBV28; cdr3_nt: TGTGCCAGCAGTTTTTCGGATGACAGGAGGGCCTATGGCTACACCTTC; cdr3_aa: CASSFSDDRRAYGYTF
clone_size: NA; j_call: TRBJ2-3; d_call: NA; v_call: TRBV6-2/TRBV6-3; cdr3_nt: TGTGCCAGCAGTTACCATCCCACAACTCGCCCCACAGATACGCAGTATTTT; cdr3_aa: CASSYHPTTRPTDTQYF